This T cell receptor beta chain came from a study of low-dose radiotherapy and immunotherapy resistance in tumors. This sample's time point: before trial treatment. Treatment of the donors consisted of nivolumab and ipilimumab (plus aspirin, low-dose cyclophosphamide and low-dose radiotherapy). First-strand cDNA relied on TRAV- and TRBV-specific primers spanning alpha and beta chains. For amplifying TCRs, the PCR ran for approximately 21 cycles with Phusion, which was used together with a constant-region primer and the adapter on the V primers. In TCRdb, the reads were re-called with MiXCR into one record per CDR3 protein. Here the sample spans 55,000 to 65,000 distinct CDR3 sequences, more than 20% being singletons. V lost 6 bases, J lost 1 base, and 10 bases lay in between. Per germline, CDR1 DFQATT and CDR2 SNEGSKA (reference sequence). CDR3 length: 13 amino acids.

This specimen was PBMCs, taken before treatment. This TCR was sampled from a male donor with rectosigmoid adenocarcinoma. The rearrangement joins TRBV20-1 to TRBJ2-1, with D maybe TRBD1 (5 bases). The CDR3 nucleotides are TGCAGTGCGCTAGGGGCGTCCTACAATGAGCAGTTCTTC. Translating it yields CSALGASYNEQFF.